These T cell receptor beta chains were read from a single sample in a study of T cell responses to AZD1222 COVID-19 vaccine. Libraries were prepared by immunoSEQ multiplex PCR; TCRdb keeps only in-frame clonotypes and omits some of them. The data contain 60,000 to 80,000 clones, about 85% of them singletons. The sequences come from peripheral blood, collected on day 0 of AZD1222 vaccination. The source is an adult in good health. Each CDR3 is given with its conserved first and last residue. The D gene is left open where the match is weak. Clone size is stated in some rows and not others, as once, few, many or a class when expanded.

TRBD1 | TRBJ2-2 | - | TRBV7-6 | CASSLGQGAFTGELFF | TGTGCCAGCAGCTTAGGGCAGGGGGCGTTCACCGGGGAGCTGTTTTTT
- | TRBJ1-5 | - | TRBV5-1 | CASSPGVGTSNQPQHF | TGCGCCAGCAGCCCGGGAGTGGGGACTAGCAATCAGCCCCAGCATTTT
- | TRBJ2-1 | few | TRBV12-3/TRBV12-4 | CASSLGGNEQFF | TGTGCCAGCAGTTTAGGCGGGAATGAGCAGTTCTTC
TRBD1 | TRBJ2-7 | once | TRBV11-2 | CASSLDGTAPGEQYF | TGTGCCAGCAGCTTAGATGGGACAGCTCCCGGTGAGCAGTACTTC
- | TRBJ2-2 | - | TRBV12-5 | CASGLLAGSTGELFF | TGTGCTAGTGGTTTGCTGGCAGGGAGCACCGGGGAGCTGTTTTTT
- | TRBJ1-3 | once | TRBV5-1 | CASSLPSGRGSGNTIYF | TGCGCCAGCAGCTTACCTTCGGGACGAGGCTCTGGAAACACCATATATTTT
TRBD1 | TRBJ1-4 | - | TRBV7-3 | CASSLQGAPNEKLFF | TGTGCCAGCAGCTTGCAGGGGGCACCTAATGAAAAACTGTTTTTT
- | TRBJ2-7 | - | TRBV7-8 | CASSFRERSYEQYF | TGTGCCAGCAGCTTCAGGGAAAGGTCGTACGAGCAGTACTTC
TRBD1 | TRBJ1-1 | once | TRBV11-1 | CASSTNRGGGTEAFF | TGTGCCAGCAGCACTAACAGGGGAGGGGGCACTGAAGCTTTCTTT
TRBD2 | TRBJ2-1 | - | TRBV5-8 | CASSLDRGGGLYNEQFF | TGTGCCAGCAGCTTGGATCGAGGCGGGGGGCTGTACAATGAGCAGTTCTTC
- | TRBJ2-7 | few | TRBV7-6 | CASSLAASYEQYF | TGTGCCAGCAGCTTAGCAGCCAGCTACGAGCAGTACTTC
- | TRBJ2-1 | - | TRBV27 | CASSLWAVGGNEQFF | TGTGCCAGCAGTTTATGGGCAGTGGGTGGGAATGAGCAGTTCTTC
- | TRBJ1-6 | - | TRBV2 | CASIKLRAATGGAYNSPLHF | TGTGCCAGCATCAAATTGAGGGCGGCGACGGGGGGCGCCTATAATTCACCCCTCCACTTT
TRBD1 | TRBJ2-2 | - | TRBV5-6 | CASSLADRGTGELFF | TGTGCCAGCAGCTTGGCCGACAGGGGCACCGGGGAGCTGTTTTTT
- | TRBJ1-1 | - | TRBV29-1 | CSVARGNAFF | TGCAGCGTTGCTCGGGGGAATGCTTTCTTT
- | TRBJ2-3 | - | TRBV11-2 | CASSPWGASDTQYF | TGTGCCAGCAGCCCCTGGGGGGCCTCAGATACGCAGTATTTT
TRBD1 | TRBJ2-7 | - | TRBV6-5 | CASRTGGIYEQYF | TGTGCCAGCAGAACAGGGGGAATCTACGAGCAGTACTTC
- | TRBJ1-2 | - | TRBV7-2 | CASSLVGTRRTF | TGTGCCAGCAGCTTAGTGGGCACCCGCCGCACCTTC
- | TRBJ1-2 | - | TRBV12-5 | CASGGAGAFDYGYTF | TGTGCTAGTGGTGGTGCGGGGGCTTTCGACTATGGCTACACCTTC
- | TRBJ1-1 | - | TRBV15 | CATSRPPNTEAFF | TGTGCCACCAGCAGACCACCGAATACTGAAGCTTTCTTT